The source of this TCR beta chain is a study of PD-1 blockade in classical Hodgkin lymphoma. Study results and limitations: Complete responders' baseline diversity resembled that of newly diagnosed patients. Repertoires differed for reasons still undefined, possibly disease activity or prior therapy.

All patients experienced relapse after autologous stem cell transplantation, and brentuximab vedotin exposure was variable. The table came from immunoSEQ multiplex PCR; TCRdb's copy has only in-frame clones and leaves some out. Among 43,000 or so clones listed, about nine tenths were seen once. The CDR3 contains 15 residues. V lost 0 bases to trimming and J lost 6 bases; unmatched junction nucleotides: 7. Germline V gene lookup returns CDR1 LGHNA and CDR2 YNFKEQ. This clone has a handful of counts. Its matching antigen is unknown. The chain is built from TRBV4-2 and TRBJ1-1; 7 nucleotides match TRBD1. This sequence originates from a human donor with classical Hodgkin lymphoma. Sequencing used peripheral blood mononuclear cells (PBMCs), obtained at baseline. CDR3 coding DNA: TGTGCCAGCAGCCAAGAAACAGGGGATTTCGCTGAAGCTTTCTTT. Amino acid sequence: CASSQETGDFAEAFF.